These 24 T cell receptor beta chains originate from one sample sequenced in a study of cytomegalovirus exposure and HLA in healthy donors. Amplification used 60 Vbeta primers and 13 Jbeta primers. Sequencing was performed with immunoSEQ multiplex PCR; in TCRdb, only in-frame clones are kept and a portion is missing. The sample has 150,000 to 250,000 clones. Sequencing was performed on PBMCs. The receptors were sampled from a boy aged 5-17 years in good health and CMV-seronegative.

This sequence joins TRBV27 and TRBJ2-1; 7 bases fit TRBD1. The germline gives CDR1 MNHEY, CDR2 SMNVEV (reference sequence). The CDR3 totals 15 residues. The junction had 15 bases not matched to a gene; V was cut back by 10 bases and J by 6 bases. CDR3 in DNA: TGTGCCACCCAAGATAGGGACAGTTCGCGCAATGAGCAGTTCTTC. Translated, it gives CATQDRDSSRNEQFF.

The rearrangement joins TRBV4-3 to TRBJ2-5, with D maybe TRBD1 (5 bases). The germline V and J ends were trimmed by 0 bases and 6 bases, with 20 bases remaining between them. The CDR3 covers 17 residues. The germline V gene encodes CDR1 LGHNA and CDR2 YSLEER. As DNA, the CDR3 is TGCGCCAGCAGCCAAGAGCCAACGAGAAAGGGGTGGAAGACCCAGTACTTC. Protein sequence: CASSQEPTRKGWKTQYF.

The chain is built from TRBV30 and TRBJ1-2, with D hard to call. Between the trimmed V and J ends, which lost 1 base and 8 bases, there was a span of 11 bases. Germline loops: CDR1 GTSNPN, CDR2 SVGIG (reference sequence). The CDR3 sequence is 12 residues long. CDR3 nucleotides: TGTGCCTGGAGTGCCACTTGGGAGGGCTACACCTTC. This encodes CAWSATWEGYTF.

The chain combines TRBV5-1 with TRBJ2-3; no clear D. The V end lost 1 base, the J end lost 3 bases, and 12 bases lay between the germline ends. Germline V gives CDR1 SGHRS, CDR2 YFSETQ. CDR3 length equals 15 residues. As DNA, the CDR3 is TGCGCCAGCAGCTTGATCGGGTCGGCGACAGATACGCAGTATTTT. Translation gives CASSLIGSATDTQYF.

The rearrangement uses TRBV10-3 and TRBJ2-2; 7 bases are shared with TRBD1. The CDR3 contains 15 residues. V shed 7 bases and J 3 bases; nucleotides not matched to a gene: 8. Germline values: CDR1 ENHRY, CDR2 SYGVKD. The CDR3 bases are TGTGCCATCAAAGGAATTCAGGGGGACACCGGGGAGCTGTTTTTT. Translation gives CAIKGIQGDTGELFF.

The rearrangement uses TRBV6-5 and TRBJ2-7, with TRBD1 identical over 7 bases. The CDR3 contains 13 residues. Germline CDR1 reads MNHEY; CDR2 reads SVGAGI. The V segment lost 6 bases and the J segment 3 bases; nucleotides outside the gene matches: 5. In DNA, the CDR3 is TGTGCCAGCAGAAAACAGGGGTACTACGAGCAGTACTTC. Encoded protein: CASRKQGYYEQYF.

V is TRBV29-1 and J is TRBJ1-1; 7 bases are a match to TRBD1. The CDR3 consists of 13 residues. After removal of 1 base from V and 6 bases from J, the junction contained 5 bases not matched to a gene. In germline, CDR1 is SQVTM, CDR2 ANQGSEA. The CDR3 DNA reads TGCAGCGTTGAAGTAACAGGGGTCGCTGAAGCTTTCTTT. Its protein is CSVEVTGVAEAFF.

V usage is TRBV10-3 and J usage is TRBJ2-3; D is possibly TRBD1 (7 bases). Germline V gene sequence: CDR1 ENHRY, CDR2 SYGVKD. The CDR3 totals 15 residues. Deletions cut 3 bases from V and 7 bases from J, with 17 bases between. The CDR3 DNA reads TGTGCCATCAGTGAAGGTCAGGGGGGCTTGAATACGCAGTATTTT. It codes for CAISEGQGGLNTQYF.

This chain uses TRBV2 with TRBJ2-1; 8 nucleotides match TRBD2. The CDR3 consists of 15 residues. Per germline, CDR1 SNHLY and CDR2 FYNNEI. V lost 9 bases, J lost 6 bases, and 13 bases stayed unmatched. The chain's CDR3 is CARTSNSGGPNEQFF. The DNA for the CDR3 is TGTGCCAGGACATCGAATTCGGGGGGGCCCAATGAGCAGTTCTTC.

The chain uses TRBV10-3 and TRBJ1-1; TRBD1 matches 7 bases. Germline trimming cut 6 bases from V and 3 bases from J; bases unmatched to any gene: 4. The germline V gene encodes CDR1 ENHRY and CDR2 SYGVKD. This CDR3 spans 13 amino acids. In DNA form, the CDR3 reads TGTGCCATCAGCACCGGACAGGACACTGAAGCTTTCTTT. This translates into CAISTGQDTEAFF.

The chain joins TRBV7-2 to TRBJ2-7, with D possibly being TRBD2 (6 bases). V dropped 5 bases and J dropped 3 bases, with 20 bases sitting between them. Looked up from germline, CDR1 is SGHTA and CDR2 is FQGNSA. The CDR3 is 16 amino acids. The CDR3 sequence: CASSESGDPRSYEQYF. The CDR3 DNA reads TGTGCCAGCAGCGAGTCGGGGGACCCAAGAAGCTACGAGCAGTACTTC.

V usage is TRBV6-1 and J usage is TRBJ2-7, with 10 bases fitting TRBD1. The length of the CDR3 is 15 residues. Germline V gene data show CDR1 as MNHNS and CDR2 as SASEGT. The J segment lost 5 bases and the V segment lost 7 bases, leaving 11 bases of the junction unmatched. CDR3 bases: TGTGCCAGCAACCGACGGACAGGGGGTTTCCACGAGCAGTACTTC. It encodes CASNRRTGGFHEQYF.

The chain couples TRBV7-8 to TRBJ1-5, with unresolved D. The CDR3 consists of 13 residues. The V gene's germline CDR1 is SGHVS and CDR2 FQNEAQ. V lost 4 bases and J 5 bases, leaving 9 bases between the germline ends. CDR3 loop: CASSSSPHQPQHF. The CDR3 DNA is TGTGCCAGCAGCTCCTCCCCTCATCAGCCCCAGCATTTT.

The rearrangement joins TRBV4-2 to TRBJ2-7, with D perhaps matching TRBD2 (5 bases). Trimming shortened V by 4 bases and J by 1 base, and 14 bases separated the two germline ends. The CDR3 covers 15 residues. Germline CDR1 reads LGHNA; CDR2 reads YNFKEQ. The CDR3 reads CASSPRGRRSYEQYF. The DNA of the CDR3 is TGTGCCAGCAGCCCGCGCGGGCGGAGGTCCTACGAGCAGTACTTC.

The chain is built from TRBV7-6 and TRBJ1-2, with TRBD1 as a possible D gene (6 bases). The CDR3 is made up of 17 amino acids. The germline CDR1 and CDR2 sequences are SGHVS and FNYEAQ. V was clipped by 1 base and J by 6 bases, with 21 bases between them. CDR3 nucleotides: TGTGCCAGCAGCTTAGAAGGGGGGGACTCTTTCCGGGATGGCTACACCTTC. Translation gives CASSLEGGDSFRDGYTF.

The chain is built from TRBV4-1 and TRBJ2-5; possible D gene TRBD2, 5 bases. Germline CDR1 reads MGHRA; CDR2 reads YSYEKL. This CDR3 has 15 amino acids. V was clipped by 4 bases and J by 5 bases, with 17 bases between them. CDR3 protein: CASSPITGSGETQYF. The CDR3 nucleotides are TGCGCCAGCAGCCCGATTACGGGTTCGGGGGAGACCCAGTACTTC.

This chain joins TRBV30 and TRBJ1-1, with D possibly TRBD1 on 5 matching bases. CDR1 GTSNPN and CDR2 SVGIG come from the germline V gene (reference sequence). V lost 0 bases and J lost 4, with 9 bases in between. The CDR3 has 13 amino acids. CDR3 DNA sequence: TGTGCCTGGAGTGTGGGGGGGTCCACTGAAGCTTTCTTT. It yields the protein CAWSVGGSTEAFF.

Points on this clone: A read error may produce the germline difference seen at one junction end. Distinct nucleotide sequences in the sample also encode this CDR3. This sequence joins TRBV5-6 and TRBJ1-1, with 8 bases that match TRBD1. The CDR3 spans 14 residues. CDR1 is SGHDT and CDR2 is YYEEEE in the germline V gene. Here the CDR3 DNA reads TGTGCCAGCGGCCGACAGGGGATGAACACTGAAGCTTTCTTC. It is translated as CASGRQGMNTEAFF.

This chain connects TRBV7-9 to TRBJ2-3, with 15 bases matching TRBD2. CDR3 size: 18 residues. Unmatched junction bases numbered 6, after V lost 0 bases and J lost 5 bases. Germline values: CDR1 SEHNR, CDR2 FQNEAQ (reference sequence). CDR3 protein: CASSLARTSGGEIDTQYF. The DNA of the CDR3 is TGTGCCAGCAGCTTAGCTAGGACTAGCGGGGGGGAGATAGATACGCAGTATTTT. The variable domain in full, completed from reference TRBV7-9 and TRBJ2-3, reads DTGVSQNPRHKITKRGQNVTFRCDPISEHNRLYWYRQTLGQGPEFLTYFQNEAQLEKSRLLSDRFSAERPKGSFSTLEIQRTEQGDSAMYLCASSLARTSGGEIDTQYFGPGTRLTVL.

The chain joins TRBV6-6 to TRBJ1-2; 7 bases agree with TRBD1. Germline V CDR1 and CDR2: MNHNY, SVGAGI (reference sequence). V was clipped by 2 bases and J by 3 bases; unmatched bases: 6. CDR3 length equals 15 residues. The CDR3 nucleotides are TGTGCCAGCAGTTACCTGGGACAGACAGACTATGGCTACACCTTC. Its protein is CASSYLGQTDYGYTF.

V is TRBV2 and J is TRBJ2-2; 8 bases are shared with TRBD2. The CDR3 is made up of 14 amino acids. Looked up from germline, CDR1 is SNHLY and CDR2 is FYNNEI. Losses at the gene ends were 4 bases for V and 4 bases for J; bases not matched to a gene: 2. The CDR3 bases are TGTGCCAGCAGTGGAACTAGCGGCACCGGGGAGCTGTTTTTT. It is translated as CASSGTSGTGELFF.

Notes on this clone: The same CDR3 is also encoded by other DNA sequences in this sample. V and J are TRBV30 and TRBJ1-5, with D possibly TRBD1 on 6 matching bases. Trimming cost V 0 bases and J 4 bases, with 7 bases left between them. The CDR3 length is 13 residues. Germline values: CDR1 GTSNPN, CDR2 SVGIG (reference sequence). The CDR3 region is CAWSVQGNQPQHF. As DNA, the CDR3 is TGTGCCTGGAGTGTACAGGGAAATCAGCCCCAGCATTTT.

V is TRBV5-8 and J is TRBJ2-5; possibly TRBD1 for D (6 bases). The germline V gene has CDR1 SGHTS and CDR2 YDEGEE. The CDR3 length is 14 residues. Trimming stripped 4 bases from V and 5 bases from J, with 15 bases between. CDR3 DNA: TGTGCCAGCAGCCTTACAGGGCGGAGGGAGACCCAGTACTTC. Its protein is CASSLTGRRETQYF.

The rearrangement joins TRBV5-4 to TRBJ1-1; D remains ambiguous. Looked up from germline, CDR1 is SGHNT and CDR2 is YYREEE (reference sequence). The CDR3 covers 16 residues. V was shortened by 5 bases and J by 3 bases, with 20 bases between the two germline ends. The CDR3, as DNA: TGTGCCAGCAGTGCTGACCCCGGCCTGCGGGACACTGAAGCTTTCTTT. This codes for CASSADPGLRDTEAFF. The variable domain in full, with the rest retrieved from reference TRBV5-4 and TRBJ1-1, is ETGVTQSPTHLIKTRGQQVTLRCSSQSGHNTVSWYQQALGQGPQFIFQYYREEENGRGNFPPRFSGLQFPNYSSELNVNALELDDSALYLCASSADPGLRDTEAFFGQGTRLTVV.